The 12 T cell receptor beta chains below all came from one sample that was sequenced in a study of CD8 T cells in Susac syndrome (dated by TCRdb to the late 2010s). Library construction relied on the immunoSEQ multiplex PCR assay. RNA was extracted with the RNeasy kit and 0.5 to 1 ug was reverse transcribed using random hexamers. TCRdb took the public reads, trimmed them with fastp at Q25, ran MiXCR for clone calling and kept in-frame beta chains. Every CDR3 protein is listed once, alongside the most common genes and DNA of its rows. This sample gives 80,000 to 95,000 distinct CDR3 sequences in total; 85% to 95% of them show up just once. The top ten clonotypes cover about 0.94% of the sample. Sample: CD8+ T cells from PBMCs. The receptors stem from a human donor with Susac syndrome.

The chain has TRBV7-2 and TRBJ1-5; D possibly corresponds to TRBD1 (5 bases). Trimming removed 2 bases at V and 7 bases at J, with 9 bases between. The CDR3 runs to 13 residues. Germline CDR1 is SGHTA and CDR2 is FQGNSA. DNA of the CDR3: TGTGCCAGCAGCTTATGGGGGGAACAGCCCCAGCATTTT. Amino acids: CASSLWGEQPQHF. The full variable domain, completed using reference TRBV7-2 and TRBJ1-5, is GAGVSQSPSNKVTEKGKDVELRCDPISGHTALYWYRQSLGQGLEFLIYFQGNSAPDKSGLPSDRFSAERTGGSVSTLTIQRTQQEDSAVYLCASSLWGEQPQHFGDGTRLSIL.

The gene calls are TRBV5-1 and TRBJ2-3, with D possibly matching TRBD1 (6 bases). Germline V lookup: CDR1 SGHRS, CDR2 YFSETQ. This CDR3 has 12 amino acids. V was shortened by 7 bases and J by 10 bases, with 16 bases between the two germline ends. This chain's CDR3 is CASFLEGDAQYF. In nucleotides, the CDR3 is TGCGCCAGCTTCCTAGAGGGGGACGCGCAGTATTTT.

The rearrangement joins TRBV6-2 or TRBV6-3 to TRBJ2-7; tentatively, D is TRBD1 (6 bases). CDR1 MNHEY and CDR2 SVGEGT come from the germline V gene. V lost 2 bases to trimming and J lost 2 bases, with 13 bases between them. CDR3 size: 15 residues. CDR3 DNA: TGTGCCAGCAGTTACCCGTCACAGGGCACCTACGAGCAGTACTTC. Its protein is CASSYPSQGTYEQYF.

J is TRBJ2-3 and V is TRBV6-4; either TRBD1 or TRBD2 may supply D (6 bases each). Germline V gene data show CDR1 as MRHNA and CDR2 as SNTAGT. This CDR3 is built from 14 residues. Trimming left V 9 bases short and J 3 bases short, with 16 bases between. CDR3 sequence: CASSGDMNTDTQYF. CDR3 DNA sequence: TGTGCCAGTTCGGGGGACATGAATACAGATACGCAGTATTTT.

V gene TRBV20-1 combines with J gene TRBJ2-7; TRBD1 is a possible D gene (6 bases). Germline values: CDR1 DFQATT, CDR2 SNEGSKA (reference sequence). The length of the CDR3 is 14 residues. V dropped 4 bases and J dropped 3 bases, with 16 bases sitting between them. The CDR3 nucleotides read TGCAGTGCTAATGGGGGCCTAGTGGGCTACGAGCAGTACTTC. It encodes CSANGGLVGYEQYF.

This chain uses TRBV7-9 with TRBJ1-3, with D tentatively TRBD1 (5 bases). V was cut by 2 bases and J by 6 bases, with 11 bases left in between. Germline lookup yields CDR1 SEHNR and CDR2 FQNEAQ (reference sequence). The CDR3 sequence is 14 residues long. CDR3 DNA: TGTGCCAGCAGCTTATCGGACGGGGCAAACACCATATATTTT. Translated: CASSLSDGANTIYF.

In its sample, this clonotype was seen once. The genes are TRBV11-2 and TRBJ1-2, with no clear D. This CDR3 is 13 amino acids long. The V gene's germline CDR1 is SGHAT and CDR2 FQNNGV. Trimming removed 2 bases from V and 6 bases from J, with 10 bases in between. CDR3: CASSLLSINGYTF. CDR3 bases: TGTGCCAGCAGCTTATTAAGTATCAATGGCTACACCTTC.

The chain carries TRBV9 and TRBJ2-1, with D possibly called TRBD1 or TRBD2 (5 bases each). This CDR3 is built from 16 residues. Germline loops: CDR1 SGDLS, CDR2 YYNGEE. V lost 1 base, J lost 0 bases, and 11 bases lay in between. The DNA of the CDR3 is TGTGCCAGCAGCGTATGGGACCTAAGCTCCTACAATGAGCAGTTCTTC. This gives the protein CASSVWDLSSYNEQFF.

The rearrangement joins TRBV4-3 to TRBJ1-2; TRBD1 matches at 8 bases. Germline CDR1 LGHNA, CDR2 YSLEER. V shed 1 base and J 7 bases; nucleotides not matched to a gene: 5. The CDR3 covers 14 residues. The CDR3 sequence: CASSQVMDRAGYTF. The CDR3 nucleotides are TGCGCCAGCAGCCAAGTCATGGACAGGGCTGGCTACACCTTC.

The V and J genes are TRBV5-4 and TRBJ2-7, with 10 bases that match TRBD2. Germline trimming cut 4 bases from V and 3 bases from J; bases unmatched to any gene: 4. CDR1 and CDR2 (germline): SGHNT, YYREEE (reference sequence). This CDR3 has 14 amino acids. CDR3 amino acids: CASSKLAGSYEQYF. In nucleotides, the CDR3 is TGTGCCAGCAGCAAACTAGCGGGGAGCTACGAGCAGTACTTC.

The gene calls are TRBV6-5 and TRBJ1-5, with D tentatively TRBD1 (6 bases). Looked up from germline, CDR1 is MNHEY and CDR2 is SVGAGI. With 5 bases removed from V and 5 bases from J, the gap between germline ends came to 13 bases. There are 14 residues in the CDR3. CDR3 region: CASSHREEDQPQHF. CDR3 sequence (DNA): TGTGCCAGCAGTCACAGGGAGGAGGATCAGCCCCAGCATTTT.

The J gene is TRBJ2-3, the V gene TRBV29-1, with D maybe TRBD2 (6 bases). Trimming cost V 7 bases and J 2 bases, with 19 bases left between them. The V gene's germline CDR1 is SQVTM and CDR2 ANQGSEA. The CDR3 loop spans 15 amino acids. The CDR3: CSAPTPGLVTDTQYF. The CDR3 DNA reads TGCAGCGCTCCGACTCCGGGACTTGTCACAGATACGCAGTATTTT.